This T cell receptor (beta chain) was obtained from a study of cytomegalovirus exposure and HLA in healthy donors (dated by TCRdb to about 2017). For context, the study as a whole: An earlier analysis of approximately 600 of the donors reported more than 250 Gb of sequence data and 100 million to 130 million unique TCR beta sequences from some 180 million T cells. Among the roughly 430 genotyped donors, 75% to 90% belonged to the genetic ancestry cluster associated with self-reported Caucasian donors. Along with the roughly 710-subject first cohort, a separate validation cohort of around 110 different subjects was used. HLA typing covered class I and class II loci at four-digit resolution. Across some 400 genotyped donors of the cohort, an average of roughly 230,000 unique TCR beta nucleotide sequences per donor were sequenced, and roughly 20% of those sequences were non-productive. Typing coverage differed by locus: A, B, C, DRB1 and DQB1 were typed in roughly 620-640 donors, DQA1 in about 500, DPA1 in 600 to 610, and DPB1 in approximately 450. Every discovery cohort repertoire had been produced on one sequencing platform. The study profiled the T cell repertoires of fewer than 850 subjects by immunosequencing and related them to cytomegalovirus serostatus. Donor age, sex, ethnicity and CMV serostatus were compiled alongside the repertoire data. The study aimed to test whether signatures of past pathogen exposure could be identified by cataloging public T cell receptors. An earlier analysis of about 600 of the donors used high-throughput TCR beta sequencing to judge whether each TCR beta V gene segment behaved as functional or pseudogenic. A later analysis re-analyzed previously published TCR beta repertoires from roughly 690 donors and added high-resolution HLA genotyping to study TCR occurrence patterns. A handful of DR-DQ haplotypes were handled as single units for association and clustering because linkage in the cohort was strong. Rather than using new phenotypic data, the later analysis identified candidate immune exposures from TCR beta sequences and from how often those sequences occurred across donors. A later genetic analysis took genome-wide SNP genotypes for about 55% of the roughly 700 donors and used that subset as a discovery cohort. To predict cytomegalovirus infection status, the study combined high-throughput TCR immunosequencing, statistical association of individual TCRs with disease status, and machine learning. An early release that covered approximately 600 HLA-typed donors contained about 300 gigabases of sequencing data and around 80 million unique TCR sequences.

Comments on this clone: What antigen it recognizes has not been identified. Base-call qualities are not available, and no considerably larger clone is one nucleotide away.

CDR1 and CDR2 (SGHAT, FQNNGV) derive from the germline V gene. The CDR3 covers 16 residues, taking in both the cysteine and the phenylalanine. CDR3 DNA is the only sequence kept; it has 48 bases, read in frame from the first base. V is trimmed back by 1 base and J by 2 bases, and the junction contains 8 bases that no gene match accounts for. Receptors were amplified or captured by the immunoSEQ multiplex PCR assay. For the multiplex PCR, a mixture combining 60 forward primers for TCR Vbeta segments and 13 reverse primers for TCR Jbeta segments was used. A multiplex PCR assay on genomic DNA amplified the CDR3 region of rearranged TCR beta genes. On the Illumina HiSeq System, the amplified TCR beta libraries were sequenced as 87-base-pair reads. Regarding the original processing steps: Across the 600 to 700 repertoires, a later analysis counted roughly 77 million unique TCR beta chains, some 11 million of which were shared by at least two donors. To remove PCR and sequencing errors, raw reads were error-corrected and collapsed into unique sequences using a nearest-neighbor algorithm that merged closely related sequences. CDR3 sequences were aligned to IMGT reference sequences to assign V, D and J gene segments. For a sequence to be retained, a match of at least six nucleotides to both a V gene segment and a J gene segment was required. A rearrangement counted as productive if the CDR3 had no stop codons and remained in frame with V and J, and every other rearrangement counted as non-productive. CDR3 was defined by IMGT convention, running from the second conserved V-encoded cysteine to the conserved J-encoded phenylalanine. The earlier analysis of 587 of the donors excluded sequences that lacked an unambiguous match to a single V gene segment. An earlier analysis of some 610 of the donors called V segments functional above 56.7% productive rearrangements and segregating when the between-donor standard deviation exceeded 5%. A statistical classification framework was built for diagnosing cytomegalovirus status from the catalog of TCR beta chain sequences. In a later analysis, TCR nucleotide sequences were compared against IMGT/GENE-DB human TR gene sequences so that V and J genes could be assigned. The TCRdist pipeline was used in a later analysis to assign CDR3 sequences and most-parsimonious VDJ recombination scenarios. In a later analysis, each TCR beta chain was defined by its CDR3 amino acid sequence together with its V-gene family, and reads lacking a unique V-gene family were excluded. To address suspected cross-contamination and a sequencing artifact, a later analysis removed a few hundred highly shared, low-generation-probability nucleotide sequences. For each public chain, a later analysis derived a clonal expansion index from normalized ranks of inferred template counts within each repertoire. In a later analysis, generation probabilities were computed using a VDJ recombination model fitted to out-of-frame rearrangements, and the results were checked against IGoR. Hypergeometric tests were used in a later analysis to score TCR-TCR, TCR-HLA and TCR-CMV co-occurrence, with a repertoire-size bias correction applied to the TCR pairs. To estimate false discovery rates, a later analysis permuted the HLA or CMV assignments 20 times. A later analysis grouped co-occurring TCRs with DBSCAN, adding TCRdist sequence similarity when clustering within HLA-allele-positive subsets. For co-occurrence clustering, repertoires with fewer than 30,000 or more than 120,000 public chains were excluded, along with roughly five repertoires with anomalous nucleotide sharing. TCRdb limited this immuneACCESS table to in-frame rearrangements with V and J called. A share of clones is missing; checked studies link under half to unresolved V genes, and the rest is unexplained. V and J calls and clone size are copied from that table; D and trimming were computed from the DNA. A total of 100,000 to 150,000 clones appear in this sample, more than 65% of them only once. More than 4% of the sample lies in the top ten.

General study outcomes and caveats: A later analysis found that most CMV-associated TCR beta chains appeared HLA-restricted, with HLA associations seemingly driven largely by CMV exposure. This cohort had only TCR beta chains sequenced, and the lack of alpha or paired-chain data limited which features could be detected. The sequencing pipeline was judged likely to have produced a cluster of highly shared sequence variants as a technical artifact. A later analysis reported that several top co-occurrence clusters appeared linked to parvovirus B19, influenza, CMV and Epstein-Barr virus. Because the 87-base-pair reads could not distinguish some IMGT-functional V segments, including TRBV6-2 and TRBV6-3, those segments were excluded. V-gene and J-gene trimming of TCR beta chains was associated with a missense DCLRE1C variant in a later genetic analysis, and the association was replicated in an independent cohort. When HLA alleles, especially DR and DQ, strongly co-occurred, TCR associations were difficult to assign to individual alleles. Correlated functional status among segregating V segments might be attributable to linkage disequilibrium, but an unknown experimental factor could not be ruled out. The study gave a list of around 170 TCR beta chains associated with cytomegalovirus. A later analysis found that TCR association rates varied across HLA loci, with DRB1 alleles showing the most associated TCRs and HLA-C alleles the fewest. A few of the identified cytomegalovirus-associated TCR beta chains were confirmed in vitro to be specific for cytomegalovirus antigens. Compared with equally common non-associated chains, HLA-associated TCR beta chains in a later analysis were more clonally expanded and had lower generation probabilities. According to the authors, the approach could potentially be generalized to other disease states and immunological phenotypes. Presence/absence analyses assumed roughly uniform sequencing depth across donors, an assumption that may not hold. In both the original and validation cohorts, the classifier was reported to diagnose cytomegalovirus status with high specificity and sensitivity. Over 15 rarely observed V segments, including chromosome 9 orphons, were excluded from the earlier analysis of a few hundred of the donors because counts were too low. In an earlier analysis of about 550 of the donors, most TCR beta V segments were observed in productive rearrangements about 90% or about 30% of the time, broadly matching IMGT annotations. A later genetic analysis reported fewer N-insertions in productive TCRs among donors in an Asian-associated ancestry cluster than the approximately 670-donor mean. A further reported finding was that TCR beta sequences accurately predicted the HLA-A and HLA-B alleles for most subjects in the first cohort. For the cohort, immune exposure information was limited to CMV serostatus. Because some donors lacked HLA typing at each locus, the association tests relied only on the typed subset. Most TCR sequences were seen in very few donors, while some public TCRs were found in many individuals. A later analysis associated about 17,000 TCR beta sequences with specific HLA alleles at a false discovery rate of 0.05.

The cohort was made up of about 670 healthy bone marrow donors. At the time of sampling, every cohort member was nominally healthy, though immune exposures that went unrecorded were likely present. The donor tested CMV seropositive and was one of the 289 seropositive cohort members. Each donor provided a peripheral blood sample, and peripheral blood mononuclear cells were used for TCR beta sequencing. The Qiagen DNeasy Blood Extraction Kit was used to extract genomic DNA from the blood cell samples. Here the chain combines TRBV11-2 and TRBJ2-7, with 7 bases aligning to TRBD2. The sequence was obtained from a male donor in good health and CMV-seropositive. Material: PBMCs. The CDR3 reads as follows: CASSLVSGTDPYEQYF. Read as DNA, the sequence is TGTGCCAGCAGCTTAGTAAGCGGGACGGACCCCTACGAGCAGTACTTC.